The clone carrying this TCR beta chain has a single count. Its antigen is currently unknown. The record originates from a study of tumor-infiltrating lymphocytes in primary liver carcinoma. The wider study: Per sample, productive TCRbeta reads numbered roughly 3.65 to 7.13 million, similar across tissue types. General study results and limits: Researchers found tumor-adjacent and tumor-blood pairs overlapped less than tumor region pairs.

Out of unsorted whole blood came the blood RNA, and germline DNA was extracted as well. CDR1 and CDR2 from the germline V gene are MNHEY and SVGEGT. The CDR3 is made up of 15 amino acids. V lost 7 bases and J 2 bases, leaving 17 bases between the germline ends. Using a constant-region primer together with ProtoScript II reverse transcriptase, TCR beta cDNA was made from 500 ng of total RNA. Three nested multiplex PCR rounds of slightly modified ARM-PCR generated TCR beta libraries. Both of the initial two PCR rounds ran for nine to eleven cycles and employed TRBV1-TRBV30 forward primers alongside a C-beta reverse primer. Each CDR3 protein is one row after TCRdb ran MiXCR on the multiplex PCR reads. The sample has some 320,000 distinct CDR3 sequences, approximately 65% seen once.

The origin of this receptor is a man between 40 and 49 years old with primary liver carcinoma and hepatitis B virus infection. Sequencing was performed on peripheral blood. The gene calls are TRBV6-2 or TRBV6-3 and TRBJ1-1; possibly TRBD1 for D (5 bases). The CDR3 here is CASISPWGYNTEAFF. CDR3 nucleotides: TGTGCCAGCATTTCGCCCTGGGGGTACAACACTGAAGCTTTCTTT.